The 28 T cell receptor beta chains reported below all come from one sample, sequenced in a study of shared clonotypes between healthy human individuals. This table comes from immunoSEQ multiplex PCR, and its TCRdb copy is limited to in-frame clones, with some not included. The sample shows more than 2 million clones, almost 96% of them seen only once. The sample taken for sequencing was naive CD4+ T cells sorted from blood. Subset here: CD45RA+ positively selected. These receptors were taken from a man younger than 30 in good health.

This chain uses TRBV28 with TRBJ1-1; tentatively, D is TRBD1 (5 bases). In germline, CDR1 is MDHEN, CDR2 SYDVKM. V was cut by 8 bases and J by 1 base, with 11 bases left in between. This CDR3 has 13 residues. CDR3 in DNA: TGTGCCAGCCGAGGGGTTGCGAACACTGAAGCTTTCTTT. Residues: CASRGVANTEAFF.

The gene calls are TRBV6-6 and TRBJ1-1, with a weak D call TRBD1 (5 bases). The CDR3 totals 12 residues. The V gene's germline CDR1 is MNHNY and CDR2 SVGAGI (reference sequence). Trimming took off 7 bases at V and 1 base at J, with 7 bases between the two ends. This chain's CDR3 is CASTGPNTEAFF. The DNA of the CDR3 is TGTGCCAGCACGGGGCCGAACACTGAAGCTTTCTTT.

Concerning this clone itself: Other DNA sequences in the sample encode the same CDR3. The rearrangement uses TRBV5-6 and TRBJ1-6, with TRBD1 identical over 7 bases. The CDR3 runs to 14 residues. The junction had 6 bases not matched to a gene; V was cut back by 2 bases and J by 10 bases. Germline values: CDR1 SGHDT, CDR2 YYEEEE. In nucleotides, the CDR3 is TGTGCCAGCAGCTTTAGGGACAGAGGATCACCCCTCCACTTT. This gives the protein CASSFRDRGSPLHF.

Points on this clone: Other DNA sequences in the same sample also yield this CDR3. The chain joins TRBV5-6 to TRBJ2-3; TRBD1 aligns across 8 bases. CDR3 length equals 13 residues. V lost 4 bases to trimming and J lost 3 bases; unmatched junction nucleotides: 1. Germline V gives CDR1 SGHDT, CDR2 YYEEEE. In DNA, the CDR3 is TGTGCCAGCAGCCGACAGGGGACAGATACGCAGTATTTT. The encoded protein is CASSRQGTDTQYF.

The chain is built from TRBV7-9 and TRBJ2-7; D is ambiguous. In germline, CDR1 is SEHNR, CDR2 FQNEAQ (reference sequence). V gave up 5 bases and J gave up 1 base, with 6 bases separating them. The CDR3 totals 12 residues. The CDR3 DNA reads TGTGCCAGCAGCCTACAGTCCTACGAGCAGTACTTC. It translates to CASSLQSYEQYF.

The CDR3 loop is CASSLGPREKLFF. The CDR3 DNA reads as TGCGCCAGCAGCTTGGGTCCTAGAGAAAAACTGTTTTTT. The gene calls are TRBV5-1 and TRBJ1-4, with unresolved D. Germline V gives CDR1 SGHRS, CDR2 YFSETQ. This CDR3 is built from 13 residues. V lost 0 bases and J 8 bases, leaving 8 bases between the germline ends.

The table lists this clone with a count of one. J is TRBJ1-4 and V is TRBV6-1; weak D call: TRBD1 (5 bases). V was shortened by 2 bases and J by 7 bases, with 14 bases between the two germline ends. The CDR3 length is 15 residues. Germline CDR1 is MNHNS and CDR2 is SASEGT. CDR3 in DNA: TGTGCCAGCAGTGAACAAACGGGGCCAGGTGAAAAACTGTTTTTT. This encodes CASSEQTGPGEKLFF.

The CDR3 sequence: CASSQPGQGFNEQFF. The DNA for the CDR3 is TGTGCCAGTAGTCAGCCGGGACAGGGCTTTAATGAGCAGTTCTTC. The gene calls are TRBV19 and TRBJ2-1; 9 bases are a match to TRBD1. The CDR3 extends over 15 amino acids. The V segment lost 5 bases and the J segment 7 bases; nucleotides outside the gene matches: 9. CDR1 is LNHDA and CDR2 is SQIVND in the germline V gene (reference sequence). Full variable domain (outside the CDR3, taken from reference TRBV19 and TRBJ2-1): DGGITQSPKYLFRKEGQNVTLSCEQNLNHDAMYWYRQDPGQGLRLIYYSQIVNDFQKGDIAEGYSVSREKKESFPLTVTSAQKNPTAFYLCASSQPGQGFNEQFFGPGTRLTVL.

The CDR3 loop reads CASSPPWGSSYNEQFF. The CDR3 DNA follows: TGTGCCAGCTCACCACCGTGGGGGAGCTCCTACAATGAGCAGTTCTTC. The V and J genes are TRBV18 and TRBJ2-1; D possibly matches TRBD1 or TRBD2 (5 bases each). V was cut by 0 bases and J by 0 bases, with 9 bases left in between. The CDR3 length is 16 residues. In germline, CDR1 is KGHSH, CDR2 LQKENI.

Of note for this clone: Different DNA sequences within this sample yield the same CDR3. J is TRBJ2-7 and V is TRBV18; D is perhaps TRBD1 or TRBD2 (5 bases each). CDR1 is KGHSH and CDR2 is LQKENI in the germline V gene. The CDR3 totals 12 residues. Trimming stripped 3 bases from V and 2 bases from J, with 5 bases between. The CDR3 coding sequence is TGTGCCAGCTCACCGGGGGCCTACGAGCAGTACTTC. It is translated as CASSPGAYEQYF.

The gene calls are TRBV6-1 and TRBJ1-5; D gene unclear. Germline V gene lookup returns CDR1 MNHNS and CDR2 SASEGT. V lost 7 bases, J lost 4 bases, and 17 bases lay in between. This CDR3 contains 15 residues. CDR3 DNA: TGTGCCAGCACTCGAGATACAGTCCAGAATCAGCCCCAGCATTTT. This translates into CASTRDTVQNQPQHF.

The chain links TRBV2 to TRBJ2-3; no clear D gene. This CDR3 comprises 14 residues. Germline V lookup: CDR1 SNHLY, CDR2 FYNNEI. Trimming shortened V by 1 base and J by 0 bases, and 5 bases separated the two germline ends. The CDR3 DNA follows: TGTGCCAGCAGTGAAGTTATAAGCACAGATACGCAGTATTTT. It codes for CASSEVISTDTQYF.

This chain connects TRBV10-3 to TRBJ1-2; 7 positions agree with TRBD1. The CDR3 is made up of 16 amino acids. J lost 8 bases, V lost 2 bases, and 14 bases had no gene match. From germline, CDR1 is ENHRY and CDR2 SYGVKD. The CDR3 DNA reads TGTGCCATCAGTGAGCCTTCAACAGGGGAGGGACGGGGCTACACCTTC. This encodes CAISEPSTGEGRGYTF.

This chain uses TRBV10-3 with TRBJ1-1; a weak D match, TRBD1 (5 bases). CDR1 is ENHRY and CDR2 is SYGVKD in the germline V gene. This CDR3 is built from 16 residues. V was trimmed by 6 bases and J by 7 bases, leaving 24 bases between them. CDR3: CAISTMPRDLSNEAFF. The CDR3 DNA reads TGTGCCATCAGCACGATGCCTCGGGACCTCTCAAATGAAGCTTTCTTT.

The chain employs TRBV5-1 and TRBJ2-2, with 9 bases identical to TRBD2. Germline loops: CDR1 SGHRS, CDR2 YFSETQ. Trimming cost V 9 bases and J 7 bases; bases outside gene matches: 16. The CDR3 spans 16 residues. CDR3 in DNA: TGCGCCACCACTGCCGGGGGTAGCGGGAGTTACGGGGAGCTGTTTTTT. Amino acid sequence: CATTAGGSGSYGELFF.

The chain has TRBV13 and TRBJ2-7, with D hard to call. There are 12 residues in the CDR3. Trimming stripped 3 bases from V and 4 bases from J, with 7 bases between. Germline lookup yields CDR1 PRHDT and CDR2 FYEKMQ (reference sequence). CDR3 sequence reads: CASSFVGYEQYF. The CDR3 DNA follows: TGTGCCAGCAGCTTCGTGGGGTACGAGCAGTACTTC. The entire variable domain, with the rest obtained from reference TRBV13 and TRBJ2-7, is as follows: AAGVIQSPRHLIKEKRETATLKCYPIPRHDTVYWYQQGPGQDPQFLISFYEKMQSDKGSIPDRFSAQQFSDYHSELNMSSLELGDSALYFCASSFVGYEQYFGPGTRLTVT.

The chain couples TRBV5-1 to TRBJ2-1; TRBD2 agrees at 10 bases. The CDR3 is 16 amino acids. Germline V gene data show CDR1 as SGHRS and CDR2 as YFSETQ. V was clipped by 2 bases and J by 2 bases; unmatched bases: 4. The DNA of the CDR3 is TGCGCCAGCAGCTTAAGCGGGAGGGGGACCTACAATGAGCAGTTCTTC. The encoded protein is CASSLSGRGTYNEQFF.

The chain carries TRBV5-6 and TRBJ1-1; 10 bases are shared with TRBD1. The CDR3 spans 17 residues. The V and J ends lost 4 bases and 3 bases, in that order; junction bases with no gene match: 12. Germline V gene data show CDR1 as SGHDT and CDR2 as YYEEEE. CDR3 DNA: TGTGCCAGCAGCCCCCGGAGGACAGGGGGACGTTACACTGAAGCTTTCTTT. Encoded protein: CASSPRRTGGRYTEAFF.

The rearrangement links TRBV7-2 to TRBJ1-1; D perhaps matches TRBD1 (6 bases). The CDR3 is 14 residues long. The germline CDR1 and CDR2 sequences are SGHTA and FQGNSA. Trimming left V 5 bases short and J 5 bases short, with 15 bases between. The CDR3 DNA reads TGTGCCAGCAGCCCCCGGGGGGGCAGTACTGAAGCTTTCTTT. This codes for CASSPRGGSTEAFF.

This rearrangement joins TRBV30 to TRBJ2-1; D call uncertain. This CDR3 is built from 13 residues. Per germline, CDR1 GTSNPN and CDR2 SVGIG (reference sequence). Trimming left V 2 bases short and J 9 bases short, with 14 bases between. CDR3 loop: CAWSPLIHAEQFF. The CDR3 region has the DNA TGTGCCTGGAGTCCCCTTATTCACGCTGAGCAGTTCTTC.

The genes are TRBV1 and TRBJ2-1; the table's D call TRBD2 went unverified against the DNA. TRBV1 is listed as a pseudogene. The CDR3 sequence is 12 residues long. CDR3 nucleotide sequence: TGCACCAGCCCTCCATCCCGGACTTGGCAGTTCTTC. This sequence encodes CTSPPSRTWQFF.

The chain has TRBV20-1 and TRBJ1-2; the D is unclear. Trimming stripped 8 bases from V and 0 bases from J, with 1 base between. Germline CDR1 is DFQATT and CDR2 is SNEGSKA (reference sequence). The CDR3 runs 9 residues. This CDR3 is CSTNYGYTF. The CDR3 DNA reads TGCAGTACTAACTATGGCTACACCTTC.

This clone was counted a few times. The gene calls are TRBV6-6 and TRBJ1-6; D gene ambiguous. This CDR3 comprises 13 residues. Trimming left V 5 bases short and J 7 bases short, with 9 bases between. Germline V lookup: CDR1 MNHNY, CDR2 SVGAGI (reference sequence). CDR3 region: CASSDTPNSPLHF. DNA for the CDR3: TGTGCCAGCAGTGATACACCGAATTCACCCCTCCACTTT.

The chain joins TRBV19 to TRBJ2-3; D tentatively reads TRBD1 or TRBD2 (5 bases each). V was trimmed by 3 bases and J by 0 bases, leaving 7 bases between them. CDR1 and CDR2 from the germline V gene are LNHDA and SQIVND (reference sequence). The CDR3 is 14 residues long. The CDR3 region has the DNA TGTGCCAGTAGTATGGGGGTTAGCACAGATACGCAGTATTTT. Translated: CASSMGVSTDTQYF.

The chain uses TRBV5-1 and TRBJ2-7; tentatively, D is TRBD1 (6 bases). Germline CDR1 SGHRS, CDR2 YFSETQ. CDR3 length: 15 amino acids. V lost 4 bases, J lost 1 base, and 15 bases lay in between. In nucleotides, the CDR3 is TGCGCCAGCAGCCGACAGAGGGGGATATCCTACGAGCAGTACTTC. It yields the protein CASSRQRGISYEQYF.

V usage is TRBV5-5 and J usage is TRBJ2-1; 13 nucleotides match TRBD2. The CDR3 contains 16 residues. Germline CDR1 and CDR2: SGHKS and YYEKEE (reference sequence). V trimming: 3 bases; J trimming: 7 bases; junction bases outside the gene matches: 7. CDR3: CASSSTSGRAWNEQFF. CDR3 bases: TGTGCCAGCAGCTCCACTAGCGGGAGGGCCTGGAATGAGCAGTTCTTC.

The chain couples TRBV11-2 to TRBJ1-4; TRBD1 matches 12 bases. CDR1 is SGHAT and CDR2 is FQNNGV in the germline V gene. This CDR3 is 18 amino acids long. The ends lost 0 bases at V and 8 bases at J; junction bases unmatched: 10. CDR3 in amino acids: CASSLDTGTGGVREKLFF. CDR3 DNA sequence: TGTGCCAGCAGCTTAGATACGGGGACAGGGGGCGTTCGGGAAAAACTGTTTTTT.

This clone showed up just once. The chain uses TRBV27 and TRBJ2-2; the match to TRBD1 covers 8 bases. The ends lost 4 bases at V and 2 bases at J; junction bases unmatched: 0. Looked up from germline, CDR1 is MNHEY and CDR2 is SMNVEV (reference sequence). CDR3 length: 14 residues. In DNA, the CDR3 is TGTGCCAGCAGTTCAGGGGGCAACACCGGGGAGCTGTTTTTT. Its translation: CASSSGGNTGELFF.